Listed here are 10 T cell receptor beta chains from one sample, sequenced in a study of glioma-infiltrating T cells after dendritic cell vaccination. TCRdb keeps only in-frame clones here, not all; method: immunoSEQ multiplex PCR. The table records roughly 51,000 clones, approximately 83% of them present only once. The source material was blood, sampled before dendritic cell vaccination. The receptors derive from a human donor with glioblastoma.

The chain carries TRBV27 and TRBJ1-1; TRBD1 agrees at 9 bases. Per germline, CDR1 MNHEY and CDR2 SMNVEV (reference sequence). Losses at the gene ends were 6 bases for V and 4 bases for J; bases not matched to a gene: 6. CDR3 size: 14 residues. CDR3 amino acids: CASRRTGASTEAFF. In DNA, the CDR3 is TGTGCCAGCAGGAGGACAGGGGCGAGCACTGAAGCTTTCTTT.

The J gene is TRBJ2-4, the V gene TRBV4-1; perhaps TRBD1 as D (5 bases). Trimming cost V 1 base and J 2 bases, with 15 bases left between them. There are 17 residues in the CDR3. Germline V gives CDR1 MGHRA, CDR2 YSYEKL. For the CDR3, the DNA is TGCGCCAGCAGCCAAGCTTCGGACATAGGTACCAAAAACATTCAGTACTTC. Its protein product is CASSQASDIGTKNIQYF.

The chain has TRBV5-6 and TRBJ1-1; D is ambiguous. The CDR3 consists of 15 residues. The germline V gene encodes CDR1 SGHDT and CDR2 YYEEEE. Trimming took off 3 bases at V and 2 bases at J, with 14 bases between the two ends. CDR3 protein: CASSSALRTNTEAFF. The CDR3 DNA is TGTGCCAGCAGCTCCGCCCTAAGAACCAACACTGAAGCTTTCTTT.

The chain recombines TRBV29-1 with TRBJ2-5; 8 bases line up with TRBD1. The end of the DNA aligns better with TRBJ2-7, so the J call may be wrong. Germline CDR1 is SQVTM and CDR2 is ANQGSEA. The CDR3 extends over 14 amino acids. CDR3 bases: TGCAGCGTTCCTAGGACAGGGAGCTCCTACGAGCAGTACTTC. It is translated as CSVPRTGSSYEQYF.

The chain recombines TRBV27 with TRBJ1-2; 7 nucleotides agree with TRBD1. CDR3 length: 14 residues. The V gene end was trimmed by 6 bases and the J gene end by 4 bases; junction bases not matched to a gene: 8. Germline V gene lookup returns CDR1 MNHEY and CDR2 SMNVEV (reference sequence). CDR3 sequence reads: CASRGDSAFYGYTF. CDR3 DNA sequence: TGTGCCAGCAGGGGGGACAGTGCATTCTATGGCTACACCTTC.

The chain employs TRBV20-1 and TRBJ1-4, with 9 bases matching TRBD1. Germline lookup yields CDR1 DFQATT and CDR2 SNEGSKA (reference sequence). Trimming removed 0 bases from V and 16 bases from J; junction bases left unmatched: 3. This CDR3 contains 11 residues. For the CDR3, the DNA is TGCAGTGCTAGAGATCCGGACAGGGGGTTTTTT. Translating gives CSARDPDRGFF.

V and J are TRBV5-8 and TRBJ1-2, with D possibly TRBD1 on 6 matching bases. The V gene's germline CDR1 is SGHTS and CDR2 YDEGEE. The CDR3 loop spans 16 amino acids. Trimming removed 2 bases at V and 4 bases at J, with 18 bases between. As DNA, the CDR3 is TGTGCCAGCAGCTTTGAGTCGCAGGGGATACCCTATGGCTACACCTTC. Its translation: CASSFESQGIPYGYTF. The whole variable domain, filled in from reference TRBV5-8 and TRBJ1-2, reads EAGVTQSPTHLIKTRGQQATLRCSPISGHTSVYWYQQALGLGLQFLLWYDEGEERNRGNFPPRFSGRQFPNYSSELNVNALELEDSALYLCASSFESQGIPYGYTFGSGTRLTVV.

V usage is TRBV5-6 and J usage is TRBJ2-3; maybe TRBD2 (6 bases). Trimming removed 1 base from V and 0 bases from J, with 9 bases in between. CDR1 SGHDT and CDR2 YYEEEE come from the germline V gene. CDR3 length: 15 amino acids. The chain's CDR3 is CASSLPGTSTDTQYF. In DNA form, the CDR3 reads TGTGCCAGCAGCTTGCCTGGGACTAGCACAGATACGCAGTATTTT.

This sequence joins TRBV7-2 and TRBJ2-7; TRBD2 matches 7 bases. The CDR3 extends over 17 amino acids. V gave up 0 bases and J gave up 3 bases; unmatched junction bases: 11. Per the germline V gene, CDR1 is SGHTA and CDR2 is FQGNSA. The CDR3 loop reads CASSLALSRGSYYEQYF. CDR3 nucleotides: TGTGCCAGCAGCTTAGCGCTGTCCCGCGGGAGTTACTACGAGCAGTACTTC.

This chain joins TRBV30 and TRBJ1-2, with 8 bases that match TRBD1. V lost 4 bases and J lost 0; bases outside the gene matches: 10. Looked up from germline, CDR1 is GTSNPN and CDR2 is SVGIG (reference sequence). This CDR3 contains 16 residues. The CDR3 spells CAWKATGGPSNYGYTF. The CDR3 bases are TGTGCCTGGAAAGCCACAGGGGGTCCCTCTAACTATGGCTACACCTTC.